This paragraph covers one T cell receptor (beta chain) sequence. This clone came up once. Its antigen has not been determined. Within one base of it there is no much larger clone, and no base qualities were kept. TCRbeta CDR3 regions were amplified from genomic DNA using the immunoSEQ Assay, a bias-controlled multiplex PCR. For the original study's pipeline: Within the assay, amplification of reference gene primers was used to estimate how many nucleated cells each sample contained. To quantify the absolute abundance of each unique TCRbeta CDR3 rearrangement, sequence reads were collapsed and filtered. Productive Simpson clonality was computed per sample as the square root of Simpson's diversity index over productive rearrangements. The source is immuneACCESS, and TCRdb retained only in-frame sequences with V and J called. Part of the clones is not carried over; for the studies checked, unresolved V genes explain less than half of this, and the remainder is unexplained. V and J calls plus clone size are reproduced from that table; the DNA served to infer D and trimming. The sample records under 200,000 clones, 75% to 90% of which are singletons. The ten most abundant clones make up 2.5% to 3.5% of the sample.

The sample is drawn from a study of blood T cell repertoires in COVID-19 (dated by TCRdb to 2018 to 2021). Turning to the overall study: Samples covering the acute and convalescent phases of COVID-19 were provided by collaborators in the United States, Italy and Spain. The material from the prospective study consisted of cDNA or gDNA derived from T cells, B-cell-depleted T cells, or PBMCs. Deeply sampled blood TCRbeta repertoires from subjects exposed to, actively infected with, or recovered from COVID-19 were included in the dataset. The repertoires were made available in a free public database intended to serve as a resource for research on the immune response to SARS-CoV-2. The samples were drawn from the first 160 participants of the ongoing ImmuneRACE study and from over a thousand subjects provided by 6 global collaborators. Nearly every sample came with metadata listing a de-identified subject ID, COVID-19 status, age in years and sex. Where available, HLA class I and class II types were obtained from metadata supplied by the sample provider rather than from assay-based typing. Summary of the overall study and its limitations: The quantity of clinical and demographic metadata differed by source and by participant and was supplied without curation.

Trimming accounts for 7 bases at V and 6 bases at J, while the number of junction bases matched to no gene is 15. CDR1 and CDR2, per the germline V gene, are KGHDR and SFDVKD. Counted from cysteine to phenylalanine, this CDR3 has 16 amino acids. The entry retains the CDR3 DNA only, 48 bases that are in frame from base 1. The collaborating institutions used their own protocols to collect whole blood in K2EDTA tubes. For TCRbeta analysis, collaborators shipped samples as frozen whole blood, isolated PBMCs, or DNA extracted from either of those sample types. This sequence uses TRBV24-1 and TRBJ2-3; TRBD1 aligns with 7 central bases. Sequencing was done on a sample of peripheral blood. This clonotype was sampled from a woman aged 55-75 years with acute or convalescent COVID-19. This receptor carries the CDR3 CATSAPEQGLGDTQYF. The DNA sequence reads TGTGCCACCAGCGCGCCCGAACAGGGGCTTGGGGATACGCAGTATTTT.